A selection of T cell receptor beta chains follows, all from one sample in a study of cytomegalovirus exposure and HLA in healthy donors. This table comes from immunoSEQ multiplex PCR, and its TCRdb copy is limited to in-frame clones, with some not included. The repertoire holds over 150,000 clones, 68% seen once, with less than 3% in the top ten. Sequencing was carried out using PBMCs. Receptors were obtained from a woman aged 35 to 49 in good health and CMV-seropositive. Each CDR3 is given with its conserved first and last residue. D genes are given only for firm matches. Size is omitted from some rows. Given values are once, few, many or a class for expanded clones.

cdr3_length	clone_size	d_call	j_call	v_call	cdr3_aa	cdr3_nt
13	many	.	TRBJ1-1	TRBV5-6	CASSWAGNTEAFF	TGTGCCAGCAGCTGGGCGGGAAACACTGAAGCTTTCTTT
14	.	.	TRBJ1-5	TRBV28	CASSLRLSNQPQHF	TGTGCCAGCAGTTTGAGACTTAGCAATCAGCCCCAGCATTTT
16	.	TRBD1	TRBJ1-2	TRBV6-5	CASSSSGQGNNYGYTF	TGTGCCAGCAGTTCATCGGGACAGGGAAATAACTATGGCTACACCTTC
14	.	TRBD2	TRBJ2-7	TRBV2	CASSGTSGGYEQYF	TGTGCCAGCAGTGGGACTAGCGGGGGCTACGAGCAGTACTTC
15	few	TRBD1	TRBJ1-1	TRBV7-2	CASRDRVRGDTEAFF	TGTGCCAGCAGGGACCGTGTCAGGGGGGACACTGAAGCTTTCTTT
15	.	.	TRBJ1-5	TRBV28	CASSGPEGLNQPQHF	TGTGCCAGCAGTGGACCGGAGGGGCTCAATCAGCCCCAGCATTTT
14	.	.	TRBJ1-1	TRBV18	CASSPLTGTTEAFF	TGTGCCAGCTCACCACTAACAGGGACCACTGAAGCTTTCTTT
15	.	.	TRBJ1-1	TRBV6-6	CASSHGHPYNTEAFF	TGTGCCAGCAGTCACGGACATCCCTACAACACTGAAGCTTTCTTT
14	.	.	TRBJ1-2	TRBV7-2	CASSPTGMGYGYTF	TGTGCCAGCAGCCCCACGGGTATGGGCTATGGCTACACCTTC
14	once	.	TRBJ2-5	TRBV28	CASSLVGREETQYF	TGTGCCAGCAGTTTAGTGGGCAGGGAAGAGACCCAGTACTTC
12	once	.	TRBJ1-1	TRBV7-2	CASAVQNTEAFF	TGTGCCAGCGCTGTACAGAACACTGAAGCTTTCTTT
14	few	TRBD1	TRBJ1-4	TRBV5-4	CASSGTARNEKLFF	TGTGCCAGCAGCGGGACAGCTCGTAATGAAAAACTGTTTTTT
13	.	.	TRBJ1-1	TRBV6-5	CASRLPGNTEAFF	TGTGCCAGCAGACTACCGGGTAACACTGAAGCTTTCTTT
15	.	TRBD1	TRBJ2-1	TRBV10-3	CAISSDRSSYNEQFF	TGTGCCATCAGTTCGGACAGGAGCTCCTACAATGAGCAGTTCTTC
13	.	TRBD1	TRBJ1-5	TRBV27	CASSRGSNQPQHF	TGTGCCAGCAGCAGGGGGAGCAATCAGCCCCAGCATTTT
15	.	TRBD1	TRBJ1-2	TRBV4-2	CASSQALTGLYGYTF	TGTGCCAGCAGCCAAGCCTTGACAGGGCTCTATGGCTACACCTTC
12	.	TRBD1	TRBJ1-2	TRBV2	CASGTGAGGYTF	TGTGCCAGCGGAACAGGGGCGGGCGGCTACACCTTC
13	.	TRBD2	TRBJ2-1	TRBV6-4	CASREIAGGEQFF	TGTGCCAGCAGGGAGATAGCGGGAGGTGAGCAGTTCTTC
14	.	.	TRBJ1-2	TRBV5-6	CASSLSDSKRGYPF	TGTGCCAGCAGCTTGTCGGACAGCAAGCGGGGCTACCCCTTC
15	.	TRBD2	TRBJ2-5	TRBV7-3	CASSFSGGEGETQYF	TGTGCCAGCAGCTTCAGCGGGGGGGAGGGAGAGACCCAGTACTTC
15	.	.	TRBJ1-2	TRBV5-8	CASSLAGRLSYGYTF	TGTGCCAGCAGCTTGGCGGGTCGTCTCAGCTATGGCTACACCTTC
12	.	.	TRBJ2-4	TRBV19	CASSFQKNIQYF	TGTGCCAGTAGTTTCCAGAAAAACATTCAGTACTTC
14	.	.	TRBJ1-3	TRBV2	CASSAQVNGNTIYF	TGTGCCAGCAGTGCACAGGTGAACGGAAACACCATATATTTT
14	.	.	TRBJ1-1	TRBV6-5	CASKRSRENTEAFF	TGTGCCAGCAAGCGAAGCAGGGAGAACACTGAAGCTTTCTTT
16	few	TRBD2	TRBJ2-3	TRBV27	CASSFLAGGKTDTQYF	TGTGCCAGCAGTTTTCTCGCGGGAGGGAAAACAGATACGCAGTATTTT
13	.	.	TRBJ1-1	TRBV27	CASSFREDTEAFF	TGTGCCAGCAGTTTCCGGGAAGACACTGAAGCTTTCTTT
15	.	TRBD2	TRBJ2-1	TRBV2	CASSDTGLVGNEQFF	TGTGCCAGCAGTGATACCGGACTAGTAGGCAATGAGCAGTTCTTC
15	.	.	TRBJ2-7	TRBV6-5	CASSLYQGGGYEQYF	TGTGCCAGCAGTTTGTACCAAGGGGGTGGGTACGAGCAGTACTTC
15	.	TRBD1	TRBJ1-5	TRBV19	CASDHGQGVRQPQHF	TGTGCCAGTGATCACGGACAGGGGGTGAGACAGCCCCAGCATTTT
15	once	.	TRBJ2-3	TRBV27	CASSSAGDYTDTQYF	TGTGCCAGCAGTTCCGCTGGTGACTACACAGATACGCAGTATTTT
14	.	.	TRBJ1-1	TRBV5-5	CASSPGLMNTEAFF	TGTGCCAGCAGCCCGGGACTTATGAACACTGAAGCTTTCTTT
17	few	.	TRBJ1-3	TRBV5-8	CASSLVGGLLPGNTIYF	TGTGCCAGCAGCTTGGTTGGTGGTCTCCTACCTGGAAACACCATATATTTT
17	.	TRBD2	TRBJ2-7	TRBV5-1	CASSYQLAGGLSYEQYF	TGCGCCAGCAGCTATCAACTAGCGGGGGGTCTAAGCTACGAGCAGTACTTC
14	.	.	TRBJ2-7	TRBV6-5	CASNLQGRGYEQYF	TGTGCCAGCAATTTACAGGGTCGGGGCTACGAGCAGTACTTC
17	.	.	TRBJ1-4	TRBV10-1	CASSEPKGEGGGEKLFF	TGCGCCAGCAGTGAGCCTAAGGGGGAGGGTGGCGGTGAAAAACTGTTTTTT
13	.	.	TRBJ1-2	TRBV5-1	CASSLDGQNGYTF	TGCGCCAGCAGCTTGGACGGACAGAATGGCTACACCTTC
15	.	.	TRBJ1-1	TRBV19	CASSNLPGGNTEAFF	TGTGCCAGTAGCAACTTACCCGGGGGGAACACTGAAGCTTTCTTT
17	.	TRBD2	TRBJ2-2	TRBV9	CASSVATSGRATGELFF	TGTGCCAGCAGCGTAGCTACGAGCGGGAGGGCCACCGGGGAGCTGTTTTTT
15	.	TRBD2	TRBJ2-3	TRBV5-6	CASSPGSGTRDTQYF	TGTGCCAGCAGCCCTGGCAGCGGGACCCGAGATACGCAGTATTTT
15	once	.	TRBJ2-7	TRBV5-4	CASSLGGAASYEQYF	TGTGCCAGCAGCTTGGGCGGGGCCGCCTCCTACGAGCAGTACTTC
16	.	TRBD2	TRBJ2-2	TRBV27	CASSSRTSANTGELFF	TGTGCCAGCAGTTCCAGGACTAGCGCGAACACCGGGGAGCTGTTTTTT
16	.	TRBD1	TRBJ2-1	TRBV12-5	CASGSGGTGDNNEQFF	TGTGCTAGTGGTTCTGGGGGGACAGGAGATAACAATGAGCAGTTCTTC
17	few	.	TRBJ1-1	TRBV7-9	CASSLVSSGGENTEALF	TGTGCCAGCAGCTTAGTCTCCTCGGGGGGCGAGAACACTGAAGCTCTCTTT
14	.	.	TRBJ2-7	TRBV11-2	CASSLAPKSYEQYF	TGTGCCAGCAGCTTAGCTCCTAAATCTTACGAGCAGTACTTC
15	.	.	TRBJ2-1	TRBV11-1	CASSDPGLAYNEQFF	TGTGCCAGCAGCGACCCGGGACTCGCGTACAATGAGCAGTTCTTC
14	.	.	TRBJ1-4	TRBV27	CASSFSGASEKLFF	TGTGCCAGCAGTTTCTCAGGGGCCAGTGAAAAACTGTTTTTT
16	.	TRBD2	TRBJ2-1	TRBV7-2	CASSTQTSGAARGQFF	TGTGCCAGCAGCACACAGACTAGCGGGGCGGCCCGTGGGCAGTTCTTC
15	.	TRBD2	TRBJ2-1	TRBV11-3	CASSLRAGTYNEQFF	TGTGCCAGCAGCTTACGAGCGGGAACCTACAATGAGCAGTTCTTC
15	.	.	TRBJ1-2	TRBV7-2	CASSSPQADNYGYTF	TGTGCCAGCAGCTCACCACAGGCTGATAACTATGGCTACACCTTC
16	.	TRBD1	TRBJ1-5	TRBV7-6	CASSFEPGQGSQPQHF	TGTGCCAGCAGCTTTGAACCGGGACAGGGGAGTCAGCCCCAGCATTTT
17	once	TRBD2	TRBJ2-7	TRBV27	CASSFTLGLADSYEQYF	TGTGCCAGCAGTTTCACCTTGGGGCTAGCGGACTCCTACGAGCAGTACTTC
13	.	.	TRBJ2-7	TRBV2	CASSTGSGYEQYF	TGTGCCAGCAGCACAGGGTCGGGCTACGAGCAGTACTTC
18	.	.	TRBJ2-1	TRBV9	CASSVGGKGGATYNEQFF	TGTGCCAGCAGCGTAGGAGGAAAGGGGGGGGCCACGTACAATGAGCAGTTCTTC
12	few	TRBD1	TRBJ2-3	TRBV6-6	CASGQSTDTQYF	TGTGCTTCGGGACAGAGCACAGATACGCAGTATTTT
15	.	TRBD1	TRBJ2-1	TRBV28	CASSLTGGGPVEQFF	TGTGCCAGCAGTCTAACAGGGGGCGGCCCGGTTGAGCAGTTCTTC
19	few	TRBD2	TRBJ2-1	TRBV5-1	CASSLVLDSGTSGRYEQFF	TGCGCCAGCAGCTTGGTCCTGGACTCCGGGACTAGCGGGAGATATGAGCAGTTCTTC
14	.	TRBD2	TRBJ2-7	TRBV11-3	CASSPRTRVYEQYF	TGTGCCAGCAGCCCCCGGACTAGGGTCTACGAGCAGTACTTC
16	.	TRBD2	TRBJ2-7	TRBV9	CASSVGSSGSSYEQYF	TGTGCCAGCAGCGTAGGATCTAGCGGGAGCTCCTACGAGCAGTACTTC
14	.	.	TRBJ2-2	TRBV9	CASSVEHNTGELFF	TGTGCCAGCAGCGTAGAACATAACACCGGGGAGCTGTTTTTT